Described below is a single T cell receptor (beta chain) sequence and its context. This clone's antigen is unknown. Base quality data are lacking; no much larger clone is found one base away. These data originate in a study of control samples from healthy donors and cancer patients (dated by TCRdb to 2018 to 2020). Preparation of the library involved the immunoSEQ multiplex PCR assay. TCRdb mirrors the immuneACCESS table, restricted to in-frame sequences. Some clones are absent from its copies; in checked studies, under half trace to an unresolved V gene, and the reason for the others is unknown. Counted in this sample were 46,000 or so clones; roughly nine tenths of them appeared once. Roughly 0.8% of the sample rests with the top ten. Trimming removed 6 bases from V and 1 base from J, leaving 18 bases between the germline ends. The CDR3 holds 16 amino acids from the cysteine to the phenylalanine. The CDR3 DNA has 48 bases and is translated from base 1. From a lookup of the germline V gene (reference sequence), CDR1 and CDR2 are LNHDA and SQIVND.

This sequence was found in a man aged 25 to 40 with colorectal cancer. The receptor chain draws on TRBV19 and TRBJ1-2, with a weak D call of TRBD1 (6 bases match). Sequenced: PBMCs. The CDR3 protein: CASSPSDRINNYGYTF. The sequenced DNA: TGTGCCAGTAGCCCAAGCGACAGGATTAATAACTATGGCTACACCTTC.